Below, one T cell receptor beta chain is given with its context. Method: immunoSEQ multiplex PCR; TCRdb's copy keeps in-frame clones and lacks some. This table holds more than 100,000 clones, around 81% found once. These data come from a study of blood T cell repertoires in COVID-19. Study summary: COVID-19 samples from acute and convalescent phases originated in the United States, Italy and Spain. Sample material is recorded as cDNA or gDNA derived from T cells, B-cell-depleted T cells, or PBMCs.

The CDR3 extends over 13 amino acids. Trimming shortened V by 4 bases and J by 2 bases, and 10 bases separated the two germline ends. From germline, CDR1 is SGHKS and CDR2 YYEKEE (reference sequence). The specimen was peripheral blood. The rearrangement links TRBV5-5 to TRBJ2-7, with TRBD2 as a possible D gene (5 bases). The receptor was isolated from a woman in her sixties with active or convalescent COVID-19. The CDR3 here is CASSPGKTYEQYF. Here the CDR3 DNA reads TGTGCCAGCAGCCCCGGGAAAACCTACGAGCAGTACTTC. Looking up the rest from reference TRBV5-5 and TRBJ2-7 gives the full variable domain: DAGVTQSPTHLIKTRGQQVTLRCSPISGHKSVSWYQQVLGQGPQFIFQYYEKEERGRGNFPDRFSARQFPNYSSELNVNALLLGDSALYLCASSPGKTYEQYFGPGTRLTVT.